The 6 T cell receptor beta chains given below trace back to one sample, sequenced in a study of siplizumab effects on memory and regulatory T cells (dated by TCRdb to about 2019). The library came from the immunoSEQ multiplex PCR assay. TCRdb re-hosts the immuneACCESS table, in-frame sequences only. Its copies lack some clones; in the studies checked, an unresolved V gene accounts for under half of them, and the cause for the rest is not known. Counted in this sample were about 120,000 clones; about 94% of them appeared once. 1.5% to 2% of the sample is in the top ten clones. Sample: non-Treg CD4+ T cells sorted from blood. This sample's cell subset or site label indicates: FACS-sorted unstimulated CD4+ non-regulatory T cells. These receptors were taken from a human donor in good health.

J is TRBJ1-2 and V is TRBV20-1; D is unresolved. The CDR3 covers 11 residues. Germline V gene data show CDR1 as DFQATT and CDR2 as SNEGSKA (reference sequence). V shed 5 bases and J shed 5 bases, with 9 bases lying between them. The CDR3 sequence: CSALGGYGYTF. DNA of the CDR3: TGCAGTGCTTTAGGCGGTTATGGCTACACCTTC.

The chain has TRBV5-6 and TRBJ1-2; the D is unclear. V lost 0 bases, J lost 7 bases, and 7 bases lay in between. This CDR3 contains 12 residues. Germline V gene sequence: CDR1 SGHDT, CDR2 YYEEEE. The CDR3 sequence: CASSLDPSGYTF. The CDR3 DNA is TGTGCCAGCAGCTTGGATCCGAGTGGCTACACCTTC.

V gene TRBV7-8 combines with J gene TRBJ2-3; weak D call: TRBD2 (6 bases). Germline V lookup: CDR1 SGHVS, CDR2 FQNEAQ. The V and J ends lost 6 bases and 1 base respectively, with 14 bases between them. The CDR3 sequence is 15 residues long. The CDR3 region has the DNA TGTGCCAGCAGGAGGAGGGGCGTCGGCACAGATACGCAGTATTTT. This gives the protein CASRRRGVGTDTQYF.

The V and J genes are TRBV6-5 and TRBJ2-5; D is possibly TRBD2 (7 bases). V lost 10 bases, J lost 5 bases, and 23 bases lay in between. CDR1 and CDR2 (germline): MNHEY, SVGAGI. This CDR3 region has 15 residues. CDR3 protein: CAIQETAGAGETQYF. In DNA form, the CDR3 reads TGTGCCATTCAGGAAACGGCGGGGGCCGGGGAGACCCAGTACTTC.

The chain recombines TRBV5-8 with TRBJ2-5, with unresolved D. V was cut by 2 bases and J by 5 bases, with 10 bases left in between. Germline loops: CDR1 SGHTS, CDR2 YDEGEE. The CDR3 covers 13 residues. As DNA, the CDR3 is TGTGCCAGCAGCTTTTGGCGGCGGGAGACCCAGTACTTC. Translation gives CASSFWRRETQYF.

The chain recombines TRBV2 with TRBJ1-3; D uncertain. This CDR3 spans 12 amino acids. The V end was cut by 5 bases, the J end by 4 bases, with 6 bases between. Germline CDR1 is SNHLY and CDR2 is FYNNEI. CDR3 nucleotides: TGTGCCAGCAGTTCTCAGGGAAACACCATATATTTT. Its translation: CASSSQGNTIYF.